A selection of T cell receptor beta chains follows, all from one sample in a study of regulatory T cells in long-lasting Graves disease. MiXCR was run by TCRdb on the multiplex PCR reads, yielding one entry per CDR3 protein. The profile shows roughly 360,000 distinct CDR3 sequences, roughly 23% of them singletons. Sequenced here: peripheral blood mononuclear cells (PBMCs), sampled when the disease was refractory, from a patient treated with antithyroid drugs. The receptor set was obtained from a woman aged 40-49 years with Graves disease. The CDR3 runs from the conserved cysteine through the conserved F or W. A D gene is named only where the DNA matches it firmly. Size is omitted from some rows. Given values are once, few, many or a class for expanded clones.

V gene,clone size,J gene,D gene,CDR3 DNA,CDR3 protein
TRBV12-3/TRBV12-4,many,TRBJ1-5,-,TGTGCCAGCAGTTCCCCGGGGCCCCAGCATTTT,CASSSPGPQHF
TRBV6-1,many,TRBJ2-6,-,TGTGCCAGCAGTGAAAAGGGTTCTGGGGCCAACGTCCTGACTTTC,CASSEKGSGANVLTF
TRBV2,many,TRBJ2-7,TRBD1,TGTGCCAGCAGTGCCGACAGGGGGCTCGAGCAGTACTTC,CASSADRGLEQYF
TRBV28,many,TRBJ1-5,TRBD1,TGTGCCAGCAGTGACCGGGACAGGGATCGGCCCCAGCATTTT,CASSDRDRDRPQHF
TRBV28,many,TRBJ2-2,-,TGTGCCAGCAGTTTAGCGGCGTCGAACACCGGGGAGCTGTTTTTT,CASSLAASNTGELFF
TRBV5-1,-,TRBJ2-7,TRBD1,TGCGCCAGCAGAGACACCCAGGGGGTCTACGAGCAGTACTTC,CASRDTQGVYEQYF
TRBV7-9,few,TRBJ2-2,-,TGTGCCAGCAGCATGCCCGGGGTGAACACCGGGGAGCTGTTTTTT,CASSMPGVNTGELFF
TRBV5-1,-,TRBJ2-1,-,TGCGCCAGCAGCTTGGGACGGAGAACTAACAATGAGCAGTTCTTC,CASSLGRRTNNEQFF
TRBV27,few,TRBJ2-5,-,TGTGCCAGCAGTTACCAAATCAAGGAGACCCAGTACTTC,CASSYQIKETQYF
TRBV29-1,many,TRBJ2-4,-,TGCAGCGTTGAAGATCGGGGACATGCCAAAAACATTCAGTACTTC,CSVEDRGHAKNIQYF
TRBV20-1,few,TRBJ1-5,TRBD1,TGCAGTGCTAGAGATGCAGGGGGCTATCAGCCCCAGCATTTT,CSARDAGGYQPQHF
TRBV28,many,TRBJ1-6,-,TGTGCCAGCGCCAGAGGGGGGTTGGATTCACCCCTCCACTTT,CASARGGLDSPLHF
TRBV6-1,many,TRBJ2-7,-,TGTGCCAGCAGTGAAGCCCTGAGCTCCTACGAGCAGTACTTC,CASSEALSSYEQYF
TRBV28,many,TRBJ1-2,TRBD1,TGTGCCAGCAGTTCCAGGGGGTCCTATGGCTACACCTTC,CASSSRGSYGYTF
TRBV6-2/TRBV6-3,many,TRBJ1-2,-,TGTGCCAGCAGTTACTCGGGCCAAGCGAGTAATGGCTACACCTTC,CASSYSGQASNGYTF
TRBV29-1,many,TRBJ1-1,-,TGCAGCGTTGAATTTACGATAGACACTGAAGCTTTCTTT,CSVEFTIDTEAFF
TRBV20-1,-,TRBJ1-3,-,TGCAGTGCTAGTTTCGGGGGGCCTGGAAACACCATATATTTT,CSASFGGPGNTIYF